The rows below give T cell receptor beta chains drawn from one sample of a study of shared clonotypes between healthy human individuals. This table comes from immunoSEQ multiplex PCR, and its TCRdb copy is limited to in-frame clones, with some not included. The table includes fewer than 850,000 clones, 72% detected once. The sequenced sample consisted of memory CD4+ T cells sorted from blood. These receptors all stem from a woman under 40 in good health. Each CDR3 is given with its conserved first and last residue. The D gene is left open where the match is weak. Some rows have no size entry. The others give once, few or many, or a class for an expanded clone.

j_call d_call clone_size v_call cdr3_nt cdr3_aa
TRBJ1-2 NA NA TRBV6-1 TGTGCCAGCAGCGAATTCTATGGCTACACCTTC CASSEFYGYTF
TRBJ1-5 NA NA TRBV28 TGTGCCAGCAAAATCCGGGGGGGCGAGGAGGTTCAGCCCCAGCATTTT CASKIRGGEEVQPQHF
TRBJ1-1 NA few TRBV9 TGTGCCAGCAGCCCTTTAGTTGGTGCGGGCACTGAAGCTTTCTTT CASSPLVGAGTEAFF
TRBJ2-1 NA few TRBV27 TGTGCCAGCATGAGGGGAACCGGTGACTCTATCTACAATGAGCAGTTCTTC CASMRGTGDSIYNEQFF
TRBJ1-1 TRBD1 many TRBV2 TGTGCCAGCTCTGGACAGGGAGTAGCTGAAGCTTTCTTT CASSGQGVAEAFF
TRBJ2-2 NA once TRBV27 TGTGCCAGCACCCCTTTCACCGGGACCTTACCCGGGGAGCTGTTTTTT CASTPFTGTLPGELFF
TRBJ1-3 NA few TRBV2 TGTGCCAGCAGTGTAGAAACCAACTCTGGAAACACCATATATTTT CASSVETNSGNTIYF
TRBJ2-7 TRBD2 NA TRBV6-5 TGTGCCAGCAGTTATACTAGCGGGCAGAAAGACGAGCAGTACTTC CASSYTSGQKDEQYF
TRBJ2-7 TRBD1 few TRBV7-2 TGTGCCAGCAGCTTAGGGACAGGCTACGAGCAGTACTTC CASSLGTGYEQYF
TRBJ2-2 NA once TRBV9 TGTGCCAGCAGCGTAGCTGTCACCGGGGAGCTGTTTTTT CASSVAVTGELFF
TRBJ1-2 NA NA TRBV28 TGTGCCAGCAGTCTCCAGGATAATAACTATGGCTACACCTTC CASSLQDNNYGYTF
TRBJ2-5 TRBD1 many TRBV5-1 TGCGCCAGCAGCTCGGGACAGCTATTACAAGAGACCCAGTACTTC CASSSGQLLQETQYF
TRBJ2-7 NA few TRBV4-1 TGCGCCAGCAGCCAGAGCCTTGGCGGGACCCCTAGAGAGCAGTACTTC CASSQSLGGTPREQYF
TRBJ2-1 NA NA TRBV5-6 TGTGCCAGCAGCTTGTACGGGTACAATGAGCAGTTCTTC CASSLYGYNEQFF
TRBJ1-2 TRBD1 NA TRBV4-1 TGCGCCAGCAGCCAAGGCAACCGGGACAGATATGGCTACACCTTC CASSQGNRDRYGYTF
TRBJ1-1 TRBD1 few TRBV27 TGTGCCAGCAGTCCTACAGGGGTCACTGAAGCTTTCTTT CASSPTGVTEAFF
TRBJ2-3 TRBD1 NA TRBV29-1 TGCAGCGCGTCAGGGACAGCTAGCACAGATACGCAGTATTTT CSASGTASTDTQYF
TRBJ2-3 NA NA TRBV28 TGTGCCAGCAGTTTAGTCGGGAGCACAGATACGCAGTATTTT CASSLVGSTDTQYF
TRBJ1-4 TRBD1 NA TRBV5-1 TGCGCCAGCAGCGCACCCGGGACAGGGAATGAAAAACTGTTTTTT CASSAPGTGNEKLFF
TRBJ2-3 NA NA TRBV28 TGTGCCAGCAGTACTGCCCACCGGTATCAGTATTTT CASSTAHRYQYF
TRBJ1-5 NA NA TRBV19 TGTGCCACCAGACCCCCACAGGGCGAGAATCAGCCCCAGCATTTT CATRPPQGENQPQHF
TRBJ2-5 TRBD2 NA TRBV7-2 TGTGCCAGCAGCTTAGCTAGGACTAGCGCAACCCAGTACTTC CASSLARTSATQYF
TRBJ1-4 NA NA TRBV19 TGTGCCAGTAGTATCCGGCAGACGGATGAAAAACTGTTTTTT CASSIRQTDEKLFF
TRBJ1-3 NA NA TRBV19 TGTGCCAGTAGTAGGGGAGGACGGAGTTCTGGAAACACCATATATTTT CASSRGGRSSGNTIYF
TRBJ1-4 NA NA TRBV5-1 TGCGCCAGCGGAACAGGGACCGGACGGGATGAAAAACTGTTTTTT CASGTGTGRDEKLFF
TRBJ2-1 TRBD1 NA TRBV19 TGTGCCAGTAGTCTGAGGGGACAGGGCGCCTACAATGAGCAGTTCTTC CASSLRGQGAYNEQFF
TRBJ2-2 TRBD2 NA TRBV2 TGTGCCAGCATCCCCGGGCTAGCGGGAGGTGATACCGGGGAGCTGTTTTTT CASIPGLAGGDTGELFF
TRBJ2-3 TRBD2 NA TRBV7-9 TGTGCCAGCAGCTTGGGATCTAGCGGGAGGGCCCAGGATACGCAGTATTTT CASSLGSSGRAQDTQYF
TRBJ2-7 NA NA TRBV5-1 TGCGCCAGCAGCGATCCAGGGGTAGGGGAGCAGTACTTC CASSDPGVGEQYF
TRBJ1-1 TRBD1 NA TRBV9 TGTGCCAGCAGCGCCCGGGACAGGGTGACTGAAGCTTTCTTT CASSARDRVTEAFF
TRBJ1-3 NA NA TRBV5-4 TGTGCCAGCAGCTTGTGGGGGGCGGACACCATATATTTT CASSLWGADTIYF
TRBJ1-1 NA NA TRBV6-5 TGTGCCAGCAGTTACGGACAGATGAACACTGAAGCTTTCTTT CASSYGQMNTEAFF
TRBJ2-5 TRBD2 NA TRBV5-1 TGCGCCAGCAGCTTGGTGTTAGCGGGAGGACAAGAGACCCAGTACTTC CASSLVLAGGQETQYF
TRBJ2-5 TRBD2 NA TRBV19 TGTGCCAGTAGCGCGACTAGCGGGAGGACCGAAGAGACCCAGTACTTC CASSATSGRTEETQYF
TRBJ2-1 NA NA TRBV12-5 TGTGCTAGTGGTTTGAGGCACCTCAATGAGCAGTTCTTC CASGLRHLNEQFF
TRBJ2-1 TRBD1 NA TRBV4-1 TGCGCCAGCCGACAGACAGGGTACAATGAGCAGTTCTTC CASRQTGYNEQFF
TRBJ2-5 TRBD2 NA TRBV27 TGTGCCAGCAGGAGAGGGACTAGCGGGACGCGTGCGTCGGAGACCCAGTACTTC CASRRGTSGTRASETQYF
TRBJ1-2 NA NA TRBV2 TGTGCCAGCAGTGAATTGGTCAGGGTGCGTGGCTACACCTTC CASSELVRVRGYTF
TRBJ1-4 TRBD1 NA TRBV30 TGTGCCTGGAGTTTACAGGGGAGCGGAGAAAAACTGTTTTTT CAWSLQGSGEKLFF
TRBJ2-3 NA NA TRBV4-1 TGCGCCAGCAGCCAAGATTTTGGAGGCACAGATACGCAGTATTTT CASSQDFGGTDTQYF
TRBJ2-2 TRBD2 once TRBV13 TGTGCCAGCAGCTTCCGCGGGAGGCGAGGGACCGGGGAGCTGTTTTTT CASSFRGRRGTGELFF
TRBJ2-1 NA few TRBV19 TGTGCCAGTAGTTGGCGGAGGGGGGATGAGCAGTTCTTC CASSWRRGDEQFF
TRBJ2-2 TRBD1 NA TRBV5-1 TGCGCCAGCGGAAGGGACAGGGCGAACACCGGGGAGCTGTTTTTT CASGRDRANTGELFF
TRBJ2-4 NA NA TRBV5-5 TGTGCCAGCAGCTCCGACCTGGGTCCAAACATTCAGTACTTC CASSSDLGPNIQYF
TRBJ2-5 NA few TRBV4-1 TGCGCCAGCAGCCAAGAAGGCCCGCCGGGGGCCCAGTACTTC CASSQEGPPGAQYF
TRBJ2-3 NA NA TRBV2 TGTGCCAGCAGTGCAGGGAGTGGCACAGATACGCAGTATTTT CASSAGSGTDTQYF
TRBJ2-4 NA NA TRBV20-1 TGCAATCCCCGGGCGGGAAACATTCAGTACTTC CNPRAGNIQYF
TRBJ2-7 NA NA TRBV5-4 TGTGCCAGCAGCTCCGTCCACGAGCAGTACTTC CASSSVHEQYF
TRBJ1-5 NA NA TRBV5-8 TGTGCCAGCAGCTTGGTGGGGGGTCGGGGTCAGCCCCAGCATTTT CASSLVGGRGQPQHF
TRBJ2-1 TRBD2 NA TRBV7-6 TGTGCCAGCAGCTTAGCTCTAGCGGGAGTATCTAGGGTCTTC CASSLALAGVSRVF
TRBJ1-2 NA NA TRBV28 TGTGCCAGCAGGAGCGGTCCAGGCTCGGAAGGCTACACCTTC CASRSGPGSEGYTF
TRBJ1-3 NA NA TRBV10-3 TGTGCCATTGGGACGTCTATTAGCGCCATATATTTT CAIGTSISAIYF
TRBJ1-1 TRBD1 NA TRBV5-1 TGCGCCAGTTCCACAGGGGGCGCGCACACTGAAGCTTTCTTT CASSTGGAHTEAFF
TRBJ2-7 NA NA TRBV28 TGTGCCAGCAGTCCCGACCCGGCCTCCTACGAGCAGTACTTC CASSPDPASYEQYF
TRBJ1-3 TRBD1 NA TRBV18 TGTGCCAGCTCACCGCCGGGACAGGGGCCTGGAAACACCATATATTTT CASSPPGQGPGNTIYF
TRBJ2-3 TRBD2 NA TRBV6-6 TGTGCCAGCAGTTACTCGGGACTAGCAAATACGCAGTATTTT CASSYSGLANTQYF
TRBJ1-1 TRBD1 NA TRBV7-3 TGTGCCAGCAGCCCACAGGGGACCCTTGGCACTGAAGCTTTCTTT CASSPQGTLGTEAFF
TRBJ2-1 NA once TRBV18 TGTGCCAGCTCACAAAAGGGGCTAGTGGATGAGCAGTTCTTC CASSQKGLVDEQFF